This is a list of T cell receptor beta chains from one sample in a study of blood T cell repertoires in COVID-19. Produced via immunoSEQ multiplex PCR; TCRdb's table is partial and in-frame only. The table has over 100,000 clones, approximately 89% seen once; the top ten hold approximately 10%. The sample comprised peripheral blood. These receptor sequences come from a man in his fifties or sixties with acute or convalescent COVID-19. Each CDR3 is given with its conserved first and last residue. The D gene is left open where the match is weak. Clone size is not always given. Where it is, it says once, few, many or a class for expanded clones.

few,TRBV3-1/TRBV3-2,TRBJ1-4,.,CASSRRAPDEKLFF,TGTGCCAGCAGCCGGAGGGCTCCGGATGAAAAACTGTTTTTT
.,TRBV5-5,TRBJ2-5,.,CASSSLDRGKTQYF,TGTGCCAGCAGCTCCCTCGACCGGGGGAAGACCCAGTACTTC
.,TRBV30,TRBJ2-5,TRBD2,CAWGGTSGGETQYF,TGTGCCTGGGGAGGGACTAGCGGGGGAGAGACCCAGTACTTC
.,TRBV18,TRBJ1-5,.,CASSPVLEGQPQHF,TGTGCCAGCTCACCTGTTCTTGAGGGTCAGCCCCAGCATTTT
.,TRBV6-4,TRBJ1-4,.,CASSREGGEKLFF,TGTGCCAGCAGTAGGGAGGGAGGCGAAAAACTGTTTTTT
.,TRBV28,TRBJ2-1,.,CASSLQAAGDNEQFF,TGTGCCAGCAGTTTACAAGCAGCCGGGGACAATGAGCAGTTCTTC
.,TRBV25-1,TRBJ1-6,.,CASSEFKENSPLHF,TGTGCCAGCAGTGAATTTAAAGAGAATTCACCCCTCCACTTT
.,TRBV2,TRBJ1-1,TRBD1,CASSQTGTNTEAFF,TGTGCCAGCAGTCAGACAGGGACTAACACTGAAGCTTTCTTT
.,TRBV2,TRBJ1-6,.,CASIRSSGYGSPLHF,TGTGCCAGCATCAGAAGTTCAGGTTATGGTTCACCCCTCCACTTT
few,TRBV2,TRBJ1-5,TRBD1,CASSRQGALGQPQHF,TGTGCCAGCAGTAGACAGGGGGCTCTAGGTCAGCCCCAGCATTTT
.,TRBV4-1,TRBJ1-5,.,CASSQEGPTGNQPQHF,TGCGCCAGCAGCCAAGAGGGCCCAACTGGCAATCAGCCCCAGCATTTT
.,TRBV29-1,TRBJ1-1,.,CSVGLGADKAFF,TGCAGCGTTGGCTTAGGGGCGGATAAAGCTTTCTTT
.,TRBV5-4,TRBJ1-1,.,CASSFGGAMRTEAFF,TGTGCCAGCAGCTTTGGGGGCGCGATGAGAACTGAAGCTTTCTTT
.,TRBV21-1,TRBJ2-7,.,CASSKVGGRTEVYRIEQYF,TGTGCCAGCAGCAAAGTGGGAGGACGGACGGAGGTATACAGGATCGAGCAGTACTTC
.,TRBV3-1/TRBV3-2,TRBJ1-6,TRBD1,CASSQETGSSPLHF,TGTGCCAGCAGCCAGGAGACAGGGAGTTCACCCCTCCACTTT